The rows below give T cell receptor beta chains drawn from one sample of a study of CD8 T cells in ankylosing spondylitis. TCRdb recomputed calls from the 5' RACE reads with MiXCR, one row per CDR3 protein. This table holds fewer than 400,000 distinct CDR3 sequences, approximately 14% found once. The sample taken for sequencing was blood, either unsorted or a sorted T cell fraction (not recorded which). Every receptor here comes from a male donor with ankylosing spondylitis or in good health (not recorded which). Both conserved end residues are part of each CDR3. A D gene is named only where the DNA matches it firmly. Rows may omit the clone size; those that give it use once, few, many or a size class.

cdr3_aa: CSAREDRQSRAFF; cdr3_nt: TGCAGTGCTAGAGAGGACAGGCAGTCACGGGCTTTCTTT; clone_size: -; j_call: TRBJ1-1; v_call: TRBV20-1; d_call: TRBD1; cdr3_length: 13
cdr3_aa: CASKQDGWSGTTSYEQYF; cdr3_nt: TGTGCCAGCAAACAGGATGGATGGTCCGGGACTACCTCTTACGAGCAGTACTTC; clone_size: few; j_call: TRBJ2-7; v_call: TRBV6-2/TRBV6-3; d_call: TRBD2; cdr3_length: 18
cdr3_aa: CASSARQTTGELFF; cdr3_nt: TGTGCCAGCTCTGCGAGACAGACTACCGGGGAGCTGTTTTTT; clone_size: few; j_call: TRBJ2-2; v_call: TRBV2; d_call: -; cdr3_length: 14
cdr3_aa: CASQRPLGQHQETQYF; cdr3_nt: TGTGCCAGTCAACGGCCCTTAGGACAGCATCAAGAGACCCAGTACTTC; clone_size: few; j_call: TRBJ2-5; v_call: TRBV12-3/TRBV12-4; d_call: -; cdr3_length: 16
cdr3_aa: CATRNSLAWAETQYF; cdr3_nt: TGCGCCACCAGGAATTCCCTAGCCTGGGCGGAGACCCAGTACTTC; clone_size: -; j_call: TRBJ2-5; v_call: TRBV5-1; d_call: -; cdr3_length: 15
cdr3_aa: CAIRPSGGFTSTDTQYF; cdr3_nt: TGTGCCATCCGCCCTAGCGGGGGATTCACTAGCACAGATACGCAGTATTTT; clone_size: few; j_call: TRBJ2-3; v_call: TRBV10-3; d_call: TRBD2; cdr3_length: 17
cdr3_aa: CSVEDGGRGNTIYF; cdr3_nt: TGCAGCGTTGAAGATGGGGGCCGTGGAAACACCATATATTTT; clone_size: few; j_call: TRBJ1-3; v_call: TRBV29-1; d_call: -; cdr3_length: 14
cdr3_aa: CASSQDRVPYEQYF; cdr3_nt: TGTGCCAGCAGCCAAGACAGGGTCCCCTACGAGCAGTACTTC; clone_size: few; j_call: TRBJ2-7; v_call: TRBV9; d_call: TRBD1; cdr3_length: 14
cdr3_aa: CASSVAPPTAYNQPQHF; cdr3_nt: TGTGCCAGCAGCGTAGCTCCACCGACAGCCTACAATCAGCCCCAGCATTTT; clone_size: -; j_call: TRBJ1-5; v_call: TRBV9; d_call: -; cdr3_length: 17
cdr3_aa: CSVALMTRGTEAFF; cdr3_nt: TGCAGCGTTGCTTTAATGACCCGGGGGACTGAAGCTTTCTTT; clone_size: -; j_call: TRBJ1-1; v_call: TRBV29-1; d_call: -; cdr3_length: 14
cdr3_aa: CASSQDDGYTF; cdr3_nt: TGTGCCAGCAGCCAAGATGACGGCTACACCTTC; clone_size: few; j_call: TRBJ1-2; v_call: TRBV3-1; d_call: -; cdr3_length: 11
cdr3_aa: CSASGRKNNEQFF; cdr3_nt: TGCAGTGCTAGCGGGAGGAAAAACAATGAGCAGTTCTTC; clone_size: many; j_call: TRBJ2-1; v_call: TRBV20-1; d_call: TRBD2; cdr3_length: 13
cdr3_aa: CSAGQRLGETQYF; cdr3_nt: TGCAGCGCTGGCCAGCGACTCGGCGAGACCCAGTACTTC; clone_size: -; j_call: TRBJ2-5; v_call: TRBV29-1; d_call: -; cdr3_length: 13
cdr3_aa: CATRAGGNSPLHF; cdr3_nt: TGTGCCACCAGGGCAGGGGGAAATTCACCCCTCCACTTT; clone_size: few; j_call: TRBJ1-6; v_call: TRBV15; d_call: TRBD1; cdr3_length: 13
cdr3_aa: CSAARRENYGYTF; cdr3_nt: TGCAGTGCTGCCAGGAGGGAGAACTATGGCTACACCTTC; clone_size: few; j_call: TRBJ1-2; v_call: TRBV20-1; d_call: -; cdr3_length: 13
cdr3_aa: CASSISAGTSGFQFF; cdr3_nt: TGTGCCAGTAGTATTTCCGCAGGGACTAGCGGTTTTCAGTTCTTC; clone_size: few; j_call: TRBJ2-1; v_call: TRBV19; d_call: TRBD2; cdr3_length: 15
cdr3_aa: CASSYGRWADTQYF; cdr3_nt: TGTGCCAGCAGTTACGGAAGGTGGGCAGATACGCAGTATTTT; clone_size: many; j_call: TRBJ2-3; v_call: TRBV6-5; d_call: -; cdr3_length: 14
cdr3_aa: CASSLALAPAGDTQYF; cdr3_nt: TGCGCCAGCAGCTTGGCGCTAGCCCCTGCGGGAGATACGCAGTATTTT; clone_size: few; j_call: TRBJ2-3; v_call: TRBV5-1; d_call: -; cdr3_length: 16
cdr3_aa: CASRDSPTDTQYF; cdr3_nt: TGCGCCAGCCGGGACAGCCCCACAGATACGCAGTATTTT; clone_size: few; j_call: TRBJ2-3; v_call: TRBV5-1; d_call: TRBD1; cdr3_length: 13
cdr3_aa: CATSDGSPNDTQYF; cdr3_nt: TGTGCCACCAGTGATGGCAGCCCGAATGATACGCAGTATTTT; clone_size: few; j_call: TRBJ2-3; v_call: TRBV24-1; d_call: -; cdr3_length: 14
cdr3_aa: CASSPGLAGAFTDTQYF; cdr3_nt: TGTGCCAGCTCGCCGGGACTAGCGGGGGCGTTCACAGATACGCAGTATTTT; clone_size: -; j_call: TRBJ2-3; v_call: TRBV18; d_call: TRBD2; cdr3_length: 17
cdr3_aa: CASRGTSGVNTGELFF; cdr3_nt: TGTGCCAGCAGGGGGACTAGCGGGGTGAACACCGGGGAGCTGTTTTTT; clone_size: -; j_call: TRBJ2-2; v_call: TRBV2; d_call: TRBD2; cdr3_length: 16
cdr3_aa: CASSRQEGELFF; cdr3_nt: TGTGCCAGCAGCCGACAAGAGGGGGAGCTGTTTTTT; clone_size: once; j_call: TRBJ2-2; v_call: TRBV16; d_call: -; cdr3_length: 12
cdr3_aa: CASSLEAVLDYGYTF; cdr3_nt: TGTGCCAGCAGCTTAGAGGCAGTATTAGACTATGGCTACACCTTC; clone_size: -; j_call: TRBJ1-2; v_call: TRBV7-9; d_call: -; cdr3_length: 15
cdr3_aa: CASSQEDLLYNEQFF; cdr3_nt: TGTGCCAGCAGCCAAGAAGACCTCCTGTACAATGAGCAGTTCTTC; clone_size: -; j_call: TRBJ2-1; v_call: TRBV4-2; d_call: -; cdr3_length: 15
cdr3_aa: CASSLEDGRVYEQYF; cdr3_nt: TGCGCCAGCAGCTTGGAGGATGGAAGGGTCTACGAGCAGTACTTC; clone_size: -; j_call: TRBJ2-7; v_call: TRBV5-1; d_call: -; cdr3_length: 15
cdr3_aa: CSVDVGGETQYF; cdr3_nt: TGCAGCGTTGATGTGGGGGGAGAGACCCAGTACTTC; clone_size: -; j_call: TRBJ2-5; v_call: TRBV29-1; d_call: -; cdr3_length: 12
cdr3_aa: CASRTSGRPHEQYF; cdr3_nt: TGTGCCAGCAGGACTAGCGGGAGGCCCCACGAGCAGTACTTC; clone_size: few; j_call: TRBJ2-7; v_call: TRBV12-3/TRBV12-4; d_call: TRBD2; cdr3_length: 14
cdr3_aa: CASRYSGSGANVLTF; cdr3_nt: TGTGCCAGCAGATACTCAGGGTCCGGGGCCAACGTCCTGACTTTC; clone_size: -; j_call: TRBJ2-6; v_call: TRBV27; d_call: -; cdr3_length: 15
cdr3_aa: CAISESTGGRTNYGYTF; cdr3_nt: TGTGCCATCAGTGAGTCAACAGGGGGTCGAACTAACTATGGCTACACCTTC; clone_size: few; j_call: TRBJ1-2; v_call: TRBV10-3; d_call: TRBD1; cdr3_length: 17
cdr3_aa: CASSLGSSGLQETQYF; cdr3_nt: TGCGCCAGCAGCTTGGGATCTAGCGGGCTACAAGAGACCCAGTACTTC; clone_size: -; j_call: TRBJ2-5; v_call: TRBV5-1; d_call: TRBD2; cdr3_length: 16
cdr3_aa: CASSQVRGDTQYF; cdr3_nt: TGTGCCAGCAGCCAAGTAAGGGGAGATACGCAGTATTTT; clone_size: few; j_call: TRBJ2-3; v_call: TRBV14; d_call: -; cdr3_length: 13
cdr3_aa: CASSRTSADTQYF; cdr3_nt: TGTGCCAGCAGCCGAACTAGCGCAGATACGCAGTATTTT; clone_size: many; j_call: TRBJ2-3; v_call: TRBV9; d_call: TRBD2; cdr3_length: 13
cdr3_aa: CASSPQGGEQFF; cdr3_nt: TGTGCCAGCAGTCCCCAGGGCGGTGAGCAGTTCTTC; clone_size: many; j_call: TRBJ2-1; v_call: TRBV28; d_call: -; cdr3_length: 12
cdr3_aa: CSALTDPYNEQFF; cdr3_nt: TGCAGTGCTTTGACTGACCCCTACAATGAGCAGTTCTTC; clone_size: -; j_call: TRBJ2-1; v_call: TRBV20-1; d_call: -; cdr3_length: 13
cdr3_aa: CASSGDGPYTGELFF; cdr3_nt: TGTGCCAGCTCAGGGGACGGGCCGTACACCGGGGAGCTGTTTTTT; clone_size: -; j_call: TRBJ2-2; v_call: TRBV18; d_call: -; cdr3_length: 15
cdr3_aa: CASSVADRLRDEQYF; cdr3_nt: TGTGCCAGCAGCGTAGCGGACAGGCTGAGGGACGAGCAGTACTTC; clone_size: -; j_call: TRBJ2-7; v_call: TRBV9; d_call: TRBD1; cdr3_length: 15
cdr3_aa: CSARTGSSYNEQFF; cdr3_nt: TGCAGTGCTAGAACCGGGAGCTCCTACAATGAGCAGTTCTTC; clone_size: -; j_call: TRBJ2-1; v_call: TRBV20-1; d_call: -; cdr3_length: 14
cdr3_aa: CASSYGGWGTDTQYF; cdr3_nt: TGTGCCAGCAGTTACGGAGGGTGGGGCACAGATACGCAGTATTTT; clone_size: -; j_call: TRBJ2-3; v_call: TRBV6-2/TRBV6-3; d_call: -; cdr3_length: 15
cdr3_aa: CASSRTSGKEQFF; cdr3_nt: TGTGCCAGCAGCCGGACTAGCGGGAAGGAGCAGTTCTTC; clone_size: -; j_call: TRBJ2-1; v_call: TRBV6-1; d_call: TRBD2; cdr3_length: 13
cdr3_aa: CASSFEQNYNEQFF; cdr3_nt: TGTGCCAGCAGCTTTGAACAGAACTACAATGAGCAGTTCTTC; clone_size: -; j_call: TRBJ2-1; v_call: TRBV7-6; d_call: -; cdr3_length: 14
cdr3_aa: CASSYRQTTSGRTDTQYF; cdr3_nt: TGTGCCAGCAGTTACCGCCAAACGACTAGCGGACGCACAGATACGCAGTATTTT; clone_size: many; j_call: TRBJ2-3; v_call: TRBV6-5; d_call: TRBD2; cdr3_length: 18
cdr3_aa: CSARGGASGSTDTQYF; cdr3_nt: TGCAGTGCTAGAGGCGGGGCTAGCGGGAGCACAGATACGCAGTATTTT; clone_size: -; j_call: TRBJ2-3; v_call: TRBV20-1; d_call: TRBD2; cdr3_length: 16
cdr3_aa: CATSDVGEQFF; cdr3_nt: TGTGCCACCAGTGATGTGGGTGAGCAGTTCTTC; clone_size: many; j_call: TRBJ2-1; v_call: TRBV24-1; d_call: -; cdr3_length: 11
cdr3_aa: CSASFGSGLSNEQFF; cdr3_nt: TGCAGTGCTTCCTTCGGGAGCGGCCTGTCTAATGAGCAGTTCTTC; clone_size: few; j_call: TRBJ2-1; v_call: TRBV20-1; d_call: -; cdr3_length: 15
cdr3_aa: CASTPSWGSGNTIYF; cdr3_nt: TGTGCCAGCACCCCGTCATGGGGCTCGGGAAACACCATATATTTT; clone_size: few; j_call: TRBJ1-3; v_call: TRBV12-3/TRBV12-4; d_call: -; cdr3_length: 15
cdr3_aa: CASSSGTSGIYEQFF; cdr3_nt: TGCGCCAGCAGCTCCGGGACTAGCGGGATATATGAGCAGTTCTTC; clone_size: few; j_call: TRBJ2-1; v_call: TRBV5-1; d_call: TRBD2; cdr3_length: 15
cdr3_aa: CASSSRTGGTDTQYF; cdr3_nt: TGCGCCAGCAGCTCAAGGACAGGGGGCACAGATACGCAGTATTTT; clone_size: few; j_call: TRBJ2-3; v_call: TRBV5-1; d_call: TRBD1; cdr3_length: 15
cdr3_aa: CSASRRGSTGTDTQYF; cdr3_nt: TGCAGTGCTTCCCGACGAGGGAGCACTGGCACAGATACGCAGTATTTT; clone_size: few; j_call: TRBJ2-3; v_call: TRBV20-1; d_call: -; cdr3_length: 16
cdr3_aa: CASSSPRVSSYNEQFF; cdr3_nt: TGTGCCAGCAGCTCGCCCAGGGTCAGCTCCTACAATGAGCAGTTCTTC; clone_size: few; j_call: TRBJ2-1; v_call: TRBV7-9; d_call: -; cdr3_length: 16
cdr3_aa: CASSQGRTGSSPLHF; cdr3_nt: TGTGCCAGCAGCCAAGGGAGGACAGGGAGCTCACCCCTCCACTTT; clone_size: many; j_call: TRBJ1-6; v_call: TRBV3-1; d_call: TRBD1; cdr3_length: 15
cdr3_aa: CASSVVPAGEGNEQFF; cdr3_nt: TGTGCCAGCAGCGTAGTTCCAGCGGGAGAAGGCAATGAGCAGTTCTTC; clone_size: few; j_call: TRBJ2-1; v_call: TRBV9; d_call: TRBD2; cdr3_length: 16
cdr3_aa: CAISEWGQGEGYTF; cdr3_nt: TGTGCCATCAGTGAGTGGGGACAGGGGGAAGGCTACACCTTC; clone_size: few; j_call: TRBJ1-2; v_call: TRBV10-3; d_call: TRBD1; cdr3_length: 14
cdr3_aa: CSVLLPTGSSYEQYF; cdr3_nt: TGCAGCGTTCTGCTCCCGACAGGGAGCTCCTACGAGCAGTACTTC; clone_size: few; j_call: TRBJ2-7; v_call: TRBV29-1; d_call: TRBD1; cdr3_length: 15
cdr3_aa: CSVSTSGQETQYF; cdr3_nt: TGCAGTGTCTCCACTAGCGGGCAAGAGACCCAGTACTTC; clone_size: few; j_call: TRBJ2-5; v_call: TRBV20-1; d_call: TRBD2; cdr3_length: 13
cdr3_aa: CSVASWEGRSEQFF; cdr3_nt: TGCAGCGTTGCCTCGTGGGAGGGCCGGAGTGAGCAGTTCTTC; clone_size: -; j_call: TRBJ2-1; v_call: TRBV29-1; d_call: TRBD2; cdr3_length: 14
cdr3_aa: CASSSRPGLGTDTQYF; cdr3_nt: TGTGCCAGCAGCTCCAGGCCGGGACTAGGCACAGATACGCAGTATTTT; clone_size: few; j_call: TRBJ2-3; v_call: TRBV4-2; d_call: TRBD2; cdr3_length: 16
cdr3_aa: CASSLLQFGGELFF; cdr3_nt: TGCGCCAGCAGCTTGTTACAGTTTGGCGGGGAGCTGTTTTTT; clone_size: few; j_call: TRBJ2-2; v_call: TRBV5-1; d_call: -; cdr3_length: 14